The 14 T cell receptor beta chains below come from one sample, sequenced in a study of technical replicates of blood from four donors. Generated by immunoSEQ multiplex PCR, the TCRdb table keeps only in-frame clones and is missing some. The sample has under 85,000 clones, roughly 92% seen once. Sequencing was performed on T cells isolated from PBMCs. These receptors originate from a human donor in good health.

V is TRBV4-3 and J is TRBJ2-1; TRBD2 matches 11 bases. Germline V gives CDR1 LGHNA, CDR2 YSLEER. Unmatched junction bases numbered 13, after V lost 3 bases and J lost 0 bases. The CDR3 sequence is 20 residues long. The CDR3 DNA sequence: TGCGCCAGCAGCCAGTCTGAAATAGCGGGAGGGGGGAGCTCCTACAATGAGCAGTTCTTC. Translated, it gives CASSQSEIAGGGSSYNEQFF.

The chain joins TRBV7-9 to TRBJ1-4; D not certain. The germline V and J ends were trimmed by 5 bases and 3 bases, with 16 bases remaining between them. The CDR3 contains 16 residues. Per germline, CDR1 SEHNR and CDR2 FQNEAQ (reference sequence). CDR3 nucleotide sequence: TGTGCCAGCAGCCCTACCTCGAGGGTGCCTAATGAAAAACTGTTTTTT. Translated, it gives CASSPTSRVPNEKLFF.

The chain has TRBV15 and TRBJ1-2; 8 bases are a match to TRBD1. The trim removed 8 bases at V and 6 bases at J, leaving 17 bases unmatched. CDR3 length: 16 amino acids. Germline CDR1 and CDR2: LNHNV and YYDKDF (reference sequence). For the CDR3, the DNA is TGTGCCACCGAAGCTGGACAGGGCTCTGGAGTGGATGGCTACACCTTC. It specifies CATEAGQGSGVDGYTF.

The V and J genes are TRBV29-1 and TRBJ1-2; D gene uncertain. CDR1 is SQVTM, CDR2 ANQGSEA, per germline. The CDR3 is 15 residues long. The V end was cut by 3 bases, the J end by 6 bases, with 20 bases between. The CDR3 DNA is TGCAGCGTTGAGACACGCGTCCCATTTCACAATGGCTACACCTTC. Protein sequence: CSVETRVPFHNGYTF.

The chain is built from TRBV19 and TRBJ1-2; 7 bases fit TRBD1. The ends lost 3 bases at V and 4 bases at J; junction bases unmatched: 5. Per the germline V gene, CDR1 is LNHDA and CDR2 is SQIVND (reference sequence). The CDR3 spans 14 residues. As DNA, the CDR3 is TGTGCCAGTAGTATCTGGGACAGAGCCTATGGCTACACCTTC. It translates to CASSIWDRAYGYTF.

The V call is TRBV10-3, the J call TRBJ1-3; no reliable D call. The CDR3 extends over 13 amino acids. Trimming left V 8 bases short and J 0 bases short, with 8 bases between. Germline values: CDR1 ENHRY, CDR2 SYGVKD. In nucleotides, the CDR3 is TGTGCCATCGGGAGAGCCTCTGGAAACACCATATATTTT. Its protein is CAIGRASGNTIYF.

J is TRBJ2-5 and V is TRBV11-3; possibly TRBD1 for D (6 bases). The germline V gene encodes CDR1 SGHNT and CDR2 YENEEA. The V gene lost 6 bases and the J gene lost 1 base, with 15 bases spanning the gap. CDR3 size: 15 residues. The CDR3 DNA reads as TGTGCCAGCAGTCCTGAGGGACACTTCCAAGAGACCCAGTACTTC. It specifies CASSPEGHFQETQYF.

Only one count was recorded for this clone. This sequence joins TRBV10-3 and TRBJ2-1; 10 bases fit TRBD2. Germline V CDR1 and CDR2: ENHRY, SYGVKD. J was trimmed by 9 bases and V by 4 bases; bases with no gene match: 15. This CDR3 is built from 17 residues. CDR3 bases: TGTGCCATCAGTGGGATACTAGCGGGATTAGAAGGCACTGAGCAGTTCTTC. As protein: CAISGILAGLEGTEQFF.

This chain connects TRBV9 to TRBJ1-3; the D is unclear. This CDR3 has 14 residues. V lost 1 base to trimming and J lost 2 bases, with 7 bases between them. Germline values: CDR1 SGDLS, CDR2 YYNGEE. This CDR3 is CASSVQVTGNTIYF. The CDR3 DNA follows: TGTGCCAGCAGCGTACAGGTAACTGGAAACACCATATATTTT.

The chain joins TRBV5-8 to TRBJ1-3; 9 nucleotides align to TRBD1. There are 13 residues in the CDR3. Germline V gene sequence: CDR1 SGHTS, CDR2 YDEGEE. V lost 0 bases and J lost 8; bases outside the gene matches: 0. The CDR3 here is CASSLGQGDTIYF. The CDR3 coding sequence is TGTGCCAGCAGCTTGGGACAGGGGGACACCATATATTTT.

The genes are TRBV15 and TRBJ2-1; TRBD2 aligns across 7 bases. V lost 1 base, J lost 7 bases, and 10 bases stayed unmatched. This CDR3 has 16 residues. Germline CDR1 is LNHNV and CDR2 is YYDKDF (reference sequence). CDR3 region: CATSRVRGGPPNEQFF. The CDR3, as DNA: TGTGCCACCAGCAGAGTAAGGGGAGGGCCGCCAAATGAGCAGTTCTTC.

J is TRBJ2-2 and V is TRBV13; 9 bases fit TRBD1. The CDR3 loop spans 16 amino acids. The J segment lost 10 bases and the V segment lost 5 bases, leaving 14 bases of the junction unmatched. Germline V gives CDR1 PRHDT, CDR2 FYEKMQ (reference sequence). This CDR3 reads CASSAPHRGRPVELFF. The CDR3 DNA follows: TGTGCCAGCAGCGCACCTCACAGGGGGCGCCCAGTGGAGCTGTTTTTT.

The chain combines TRBV19 with TRBJ1-2; 9 nucleotides line up with TRBD1. CDR1 LNHDA and CDR2 SQIVND come from the germline V gene (reference sequence). This CDR3 spans 15 amino acids. The V and J ends lost 6 bases and 4 bases, in that order; junction bases with no gene match: 9. CDR3 DNA sequence: TGTGCCAGTAGATCCTTAGGACAGGGGCCCTATGGCTACACCTTC. Residues: CASRSLGQGPYGYTF.

J is TRBJ2-5 and V is TRBV5-1; tentative D call: TRBD1 (5 bases). Per germline, CDR1 SGHRS and CDR2 YFSETQ. The CDR3 extends over 13 amino acids. The germline V and J ends were trimmed by 2 bases and 2 bases, with 7 bases remaining between them. This CDR3 reads CASSFDSQETQYF. Written as DNA, the CDR3 is TGCGCCAGCAGCTTCGACAGTCAAGAGACCCAGTACTTC.